This passage covers 27 T cell receptor beta chains from one sample sequenced in a study of OX40 agonist ivuxolimab in advanced cancers. This table comes from immunoSEQ multiplex PCR, and its TCRdb copy is limited to in-frame clones, with some not included. This repertoire shows about 69,000 clones, more than 70% found once; its top ten account for 2% to 2.5%. Sequenced here: CD4+ or CD8+ T cells sorted from blood, sampled in a trial of the OX40 agonist ivuxolimab. These receptors were obtained from an adult with an advanced solid tumor such as melanoma, head and neck, liver or kidney cancer.

The V gene is TRBV19, the J gene TRBJ1-5; D is ambiguous. Deletions cut 8 bases from V and 2 bases from J, with 10 bases between. The CDR3 length is 13 residues. CDR1 and CDR2 (germline): LNHDA, SQIVND (reference sequence). The CDR3 reads CASWEGGNQPQHF. The CDR3 bases are TGTGCCAGTTGGGAGGGAGGCAATCAGCCCCAGCATTTT.

The V call is TRBV2, the J call TRBJ1-2; D not resolved. The CDR3 has 13 residues. Trimming shortened V by 0 bases and J by 7 bases, and 9 bases separated the two germline ends. CDR1 is SNHLY and CDR2 is FYNNEI in the germline V gene. The CDR3 protein is CASSEAGVGGYTF. The DNA for the CDR3 is TGTGCCAGCAGTGAAGCGGGCGTCGGTGGCTACACCTTC.

This clone was picked up a small number of times. Other DNA sequences of this sample code for an identical CDR3. V gene TRBV7-3 combines with J gene TRBJ2-3; D is possibly TRBD2 (6 bases). The V and J ends lost 1 base and 1 base respectively, with 12 bases between them. CDR1 and CDR2 from the germline V gene are SGHTA and FQGTGA. The CDR3 has 16 amino acids. The CDR3 reads CASSLRASAGTDTQYF. The CDR3 region has the DNA TGTGCCAGCAGCTTAAGGGCTAGCGCGGGCACAGATACGCAGTATTTT. The full variable domain, in which reference TRBV7-3 and TRBJ2-3 provide the parts outside the CDR3, is GAGVSQTPSNKVTEKGKYVELRCDPISGHTALYWYRQSLGQGPEFLIYFQGTGAADDSGLPNDRFFAVRPEGSVSTLKIQRTERGDSAVYLCASSLRASAGTDTQYFGPGTRLTVL.

This rearrangement joins TRBV5-8 to TRBJ2-3, with a possible D match to TRBD1 (5 bases). The CDR3 is 16 residues long. The V end lost 0 bases, the J end lost 5 bases, and 16 bases lay between the germline ends. Germline lookup yields CDR1 SGHTS and CDR2 YDEGEE. CDR3 protein: CASSLGSQKDKDTQYF. CDR3 nucleotide sequence: TGTGCCAGCAGCTTGGGCTCTCAAAAGGACAAAGATACGCAGTATTTT.

The V call is TRBV7-9, the J call TRBJ2-7; 8 positions match TRBD1. V gave up 5 bases and J gave up 10 bases; unmatched junction bases: 7. In germline, CDR1 is SEHNR, CDR2 FQNEAQ (reference sequence). The length of the CDR3 is 12 residues. Here the CDR3 DNA reads TGTGCCAGCAGCCGGGGACAGGCCCAACAGTACTTC. It translates to CASSRGQAQQYF.

The V and J genes are TRBV11-2 and TRBJ1-6; D is uncertain. CDR1 is SGHAT, CDR2 FQNNGV, per germline. This CDR3 has 15 residues. The V and J ends lost 0 bases and 7 bases respectively, with 10 bases between them. CDR3 coding DNA: TGTGCCAGCAGCTTAGATTCGCGAGGGAATTCACCCCTCCACTTT. Translation: CASSLDSRGNSPLHF.

The chain uses TRBV5-5 and TRBJ2-7, with D unclear. V lost 4 bases, J lost 4 bases, and 9 bases lay in between. Germline assignment: CDR1 SGHKS and CDR2 YYEKEE (reference sequence). The CDR3 is made up of 12 amino acids. CDR3 DNA: TGTGCCAGCAGCATGGACCGTTACGAGCAGTACTTC. Its protein product is CASSMDRYEQYF.

This chain links TRBV5-6 with TRBJ1-2, with D unclear. This CDR3 has 14 amino acids. V gave up 4 bases and J gave up 6 bases, with 16 bases separating them. Per germline, CDR1 SGHDT and CDR2 YYEEEE. DNA for the CDR3: TGTGCCAGCAGCCCCGGGCAGCATCAACATGGCTACACCTTC. Translation gives CASSPGQHQHGYTF.

The chain combines TRBV10-1 with TRBJ2-2; D is possibly TRBD2 (5 bases). V was cut by 0 bases and J by 1 base, with 9 bases left in between. The CDR3 is 16 residues long. In germline, CDR1 is WNHNN, CDR2 SYGVQD (reference sequence). DNA of the CDR3: TGCGCCAGCAGTGAGTCTGGGAGTCAGAACACCGGGGAGCTGTTTTTT. Protein sequence: CASSESGSQNTGELFF.

This CDR3 reads CASSTWDRVSYNEQFF. The DNA of the CDR3 is TGCGCCAGCAGCACCTGGGACAGGGTATCCTACAATGAGCAGTTCTTC. The chain is built from TRBV5-1 and TRBJ2-1; 9 bases fit TRBD1. Trimming cost V 4 bases and J 1 base; bases outside gene matches: 6. CDR1 and CDR2 (germline): SGHRS, YFSETQ. This CDR3 is built from 16 residues.

The CDR3 sequence is CASSGLAGGTNTGELFF. CDR3 coding DNA: TGTGCCAGCTCCGGACTAGCGGGGGGTACGAACACCGGGGAGCTGTTTTTT. The chain is built from TRBV18 and TRBJ2-2; 14 bases align to TRBD2. V lost 6 bases to trimming and J lost 0 bases; unmatched junction nucleotides: 3. The CDR3 is made up of 17 amino acids. Germline CDR1 KGHSH, CDR2 LQKENI.

Regarding this clone: Relative to the germline gene, one junction end is altered; a read error may explain this. J is TRBJ1-1 and V is TRBV2; D gene unclear. CDR1 SNHLY and CDR2 FYNNEI come from the germline V gene. CDR3 length equals 14 residues. The CDR3 loop is CASSQASRSTEAFF. The CDR3 DNA sequence: TGTGCCAGCAGTCAAGCAAGTCGGAGCACTGAAGCTTTCTTT.

The rearrangement uses TRBV7-6 and TRBJ1-3; D uncertain. The CDR3 is 16 residues long. The V end was cut by 1 base, the J end by 0 bases, with 10 bases between. Germline V gene data show CDR1 as SGHVS and CDR2 as FNYEAQ. Written as DNA, the CDR3 is TGTGCCAGCAGCTTAGGCGGGCAGCCCTCTGGAAACACCATATATTTT. Its protein product is CASSLGGQPSGNTIYF.

This chain connects TRBV28 to TRBJ2-7; possibly TRBD1 or TRBD2 for D (5 bases each). CDR3 length: 11 residues. V shed 3 bases and J shed 6 bases, with 6 bases lying between them. Germline loops: CDR1 MDHEN, CDR2 SYDVKM. For the CDR3, the DNA is TGTGCCAGCAGTTTGAGGGGCGAGCAGTACTTC. This translates into CASSLRGEQYF.

The V call is TRBV5-6, the J call TRBJ1-2; 12 nucleotides line up with TRBD1. J gave up 8 bases and V 2 bases, and 7 bases lay outside the gene matches. Germline values: CDR1 SGHDT, CDR2 YYEEEE. CDR3 length: 15 amino acids. The DNA of the CDR3 is TGTGCCAGCAGCTTTGGGGGACAGGGGGCCTGGGGCTACACCTTC. Protein: CASSFGGQGAWGYTF.

The chain uses TRBV5-1 and TRBJ1-1; D is undetermined. Trimming pared 1 base from V and 1 base from J, leaving 8 bases between. The length of the CDR3 is 14 residues. Germline assignment: CDR1 SGHRS and CDR2 YFSETQ. The DNA of the CDR3 is TGCGCCAGCAGCTTGTCCGCAAGGAACACTGAAGCTTTCTTT. The encoded protein is CASSLSARNTEAFF.

This clone has just one count. The chain joins TRBV5-4 to TRBJ1-3, with D tentatively TRBD1 (5 bases). This CDR3 is 14 amino acids long. The germline V gene has CDR1 SGHNT and CDR2 YYREEE (reference sequence). The ends were cut back, 2 bases at V and 2 bases at J, with 8 bases in the middle. DNA of the CDR3: TGTGCCAGCAGCTTCCCGGGGGCTGGAAACACCATATATTTT. This codes for CASSFPGAGNTIYF.

Turning to this clone: Other DNA sequences within the sample encode an identical CDR3. The V gene is TRBV2, the J gene TRBJ2-3, with 8 bases identical to TRBD2. CDR3 length: 14 residues. The ends lost 6 bases at V and 1 base at J; junction bases unmatched: 3. CDR1 is SNHLY and CDR2 is FYNNEI in the germline V gene. The CDR3 loop is CASSATSGTDTQYF. DNA of the CDR3: TGTGCCAGCAGCGCGACTAGCGGCACAGATACGCAGTATTTT.

This rearrangement joins TRBV5-1 to TRBJ2-3, with 11 bases aligning to TRBD1. Trimming at V came to 4 bases and at J to 10 bases, leaving 5 bases not matched to a gene. This CDR3 region has 13 residues. Germline loops: CDR1 SGHRS, CDR2 YFSETQ. CDR3 residues: CASSDGQGAAQYF. The CDR3 DNA follows: TGCGCCAGCAGCGACGGACAGGGGGCGGCGCAGTATTTT.

J is TRBJ2-5 and V is TRBV6-5; 7 bases align to TRBD2. Trimming took 3 bases from V and 4 from J; bases not matched to a gene: 8. Germline V gives CDR1 MNHEY, CDR2 SVGAGI. CDR3 length: 15 amino acids. CDR3 sequence reads: CASSYVGGGRETQYF. DNA of the CDR3: TGTGCCAGCAGTTATGTGGGCGGCGGGAGAGAGACCCAGTACTTC.

The chain employs TRBV30 and TRBJ1-2; 8 bases match TRBD1. V was pared by 8 bases and J by 5 bases, with 7 bases of the junction left unmatched. The V gene's germline CDR1 is GTSNPN and CDR2 SVGIG (reference sequence). This CDR3 has 12 residues. This CDR3 is CATRTGIYGYTF. As DNA, the CDR3 is TGTGCCACGAGGACAGGGATATATGGCTACACCTTC. Looking up the rest from reference TRBV30 and TRBJ1-2 gives the full variable domain: SQTIHQWPATLVQPVGSPLSLECTVEGTSNPNLYWYRQAAGRGLQLLFYSVGIGQISSEVPQNLSASRPQDRQFILSSKKLLLSDSGFYLCATRTGIYGYTFGSGTRLTVV.

This sequence joins TRBV18 and TRBJ2-7; 8 bases line up with TRBD1. This CDR3 has 14 residues. Germline V gene lookup returns CDR1 KGHSH and CDR2 LQKENI. Unmatched junction bases numbered 4, after V lost 3 bases and J lost 3 bases. CDR3 nucleotides: TGTGCCAGCTCACCTCGGACAGGGTACTACGAGCAGTACTTC. It encodes CASSPRTGYYEQYF.

CDR3 nucleotide sequence: TGCGCCAGCAGCTTGAGGATGGGACTAGCGGGGATCTACGAGCAGTACTTC. It codes for CASSLRMGLAGIYEQYF. The chain carries TRBV5-1 and TRBJ2-7; 13 nucleotides align to TRBD2. Germline loops: CDR1 SGHRS, CDR2 YFSETQ. The CDR3 covers 17 residues. Losses at the gene ends were 1 base for V and 3 bases for J; bases not matched to a gene: 7. Together with reference TRBV5-1 and TRBJ2-7, the CDR3 gives the full variable domain: KAGVTQTPRYLIKTRGQQVTLSCSPISGHRSVSWYQQTPGQGLQFLFEYFSETQRNKGNFPGRFSGRQFSNSRSEMNVSTLELGDSALYLCASSLRMGLAGIYEQYFGPGTRLTVT.

This chain connects TRBV6-5 to TRBJ1-1, with a possible D match to TRBD1 (6 bases). V was trimmed by 6 bases and J by 1 base, leaving 12 bases between them. Germline values: CDR1 MNHEY, CDR2 SVGAGI. This CDR3 has 14 amino acids. Written as DNA, the CDR3 is TGTGCCAGCAGACACTTCAGGGGGAACACTGAAGCTTTCTTT. Translated, it gives CASRHFRGNTEAFF.

The V gene is TRBV7-3, the J gene TRBJ1-1; a weak D match, TRBD1 (6 bases). V shed 5 bases and J shed 1 base, with 8 bases lying between them. The CDR3 spans 13 residues. The germline gives CDR1 SGHTA, CDR2 FQGTGA. The CDR3: CASSQQGNTEAFF. Written as DNA, the CDR3 is TGTGCCAGCAGCCAACAGGGGAACACTGAAGCTTTCTTT.

The chain combines TRBV7-8 with TRBJ1-1; D is possibly TRBD1 (6 bases). The CDR3 is made up of 15 amino acids. The germline V and J ends were trimmed by 0 bases and 5 bases, with 13 bases remaining between them. CDR1 is SGHVS and CDR2 is FQNEAQ in the germline V gene. The CDR3 DNA reads as TGTGCCAGCAGCTTAGCGTCCAGGGGAGGAACTGAAGCTTTCTTT. Its translation: CASSLASRGGTEAFF.

The chain is built from TRBV5-1 and TRBJ2-1; the D gene could be TRBD1 or TRBD2 (6 bases each). Trimming took 3 bases from V and 8 from J, leaving 15 bases between them. The CDR3 consists of 14 residues. Germline values: CDR1 SGHRS, CDR2 YFSETQ. CDR3 in amino acids: CASSWGAWLDEQFF. Written as DNA, the CDR3 is TGCGCCAGCAGCTGGGGGGCTTGGTTGGATGAGCAGTTCTTC.